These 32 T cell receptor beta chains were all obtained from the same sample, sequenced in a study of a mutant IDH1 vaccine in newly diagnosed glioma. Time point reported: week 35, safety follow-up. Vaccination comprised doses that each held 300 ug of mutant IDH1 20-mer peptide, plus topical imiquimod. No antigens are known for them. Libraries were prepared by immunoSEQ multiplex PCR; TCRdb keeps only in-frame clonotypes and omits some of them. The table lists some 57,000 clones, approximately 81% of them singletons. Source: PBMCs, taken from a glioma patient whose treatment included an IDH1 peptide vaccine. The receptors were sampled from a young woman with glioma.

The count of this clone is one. The CDR3 region has the DNA TGTGCCACCCAAGGGGGGCGGGCAGAGACCCAGTACTTC. It translates to CATQGGRAETQYF. The V and J genes are TRBV2 and TRBJ2-5; D could derive from TRBD1 or TRBD2 (6 bases each). Germline values: CDR1 SNHLY, CDR2 FYNNEI. The CDR3 has 13 amino acids. Trimming shortened V by 10 bases and J by 4 bases, and 16 bases separated the two germline ends. The variable domain in full, with the rest retrieved from reference TRBV2 and TRBJ2-5, is EPEVTQTPSHQVTQMGQEVILRCVPISNHLYFYWYRQILGQKVEFLVSFYNNEISEKSEIFDDQFSVERPDGSNFTLKIRSTKLEDSAMYFCATQGGRAETQYFGPGTRLLVL.

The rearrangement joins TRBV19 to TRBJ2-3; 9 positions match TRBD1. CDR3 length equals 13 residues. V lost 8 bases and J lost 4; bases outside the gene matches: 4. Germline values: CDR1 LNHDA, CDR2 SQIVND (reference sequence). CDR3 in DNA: TGTGCCAGTGACAGGGGGATCGCAGATACGCAGTATTTT. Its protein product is CASDRGIADTQYF.

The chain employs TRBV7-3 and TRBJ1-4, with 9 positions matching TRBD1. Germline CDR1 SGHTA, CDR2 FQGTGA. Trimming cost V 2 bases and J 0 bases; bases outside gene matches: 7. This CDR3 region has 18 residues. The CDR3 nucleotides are TGTGCCAGCAGCTTATTCGGACAGGGGCATGCAACTAATGAAAAACTGTTTTTT. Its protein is CASSLFGQGHATNEKLFF. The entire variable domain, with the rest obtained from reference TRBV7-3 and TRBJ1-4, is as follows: GAGVSQTPSNKVTEKGKYVELRCDPISGHTALYWYRQSLGQGPEFLIYFQGTGAADDSGLPNDRFFAVRPEGSVSTLKIQRTERGDSAVYLCASSLFGQGHATNEKLFFGSGTQLSVL.

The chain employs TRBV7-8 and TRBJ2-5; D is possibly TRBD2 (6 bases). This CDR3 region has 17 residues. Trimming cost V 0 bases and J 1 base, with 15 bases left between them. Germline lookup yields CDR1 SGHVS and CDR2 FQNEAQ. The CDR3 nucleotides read TGTGCCAGCAGCTTAGCGTTCCCCGGGAGTCCCCAAGAGACCCAGTACTTC. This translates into CASSLAFPGSPQETQYF.

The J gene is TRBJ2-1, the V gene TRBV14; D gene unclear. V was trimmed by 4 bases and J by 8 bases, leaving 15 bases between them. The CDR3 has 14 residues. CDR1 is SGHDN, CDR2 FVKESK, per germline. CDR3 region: CASSPFTDTDEQFF. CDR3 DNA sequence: TGTGCCAGCAGCCCCTTCACTGACACGGATGAGCAGTTCTTC.

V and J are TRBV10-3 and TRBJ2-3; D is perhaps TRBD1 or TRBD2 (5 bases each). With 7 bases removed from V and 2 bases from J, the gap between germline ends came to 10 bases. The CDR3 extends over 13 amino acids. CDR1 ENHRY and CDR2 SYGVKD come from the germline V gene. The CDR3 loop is CAINEGPTDTQYF. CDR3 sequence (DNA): TGTGCCATCAACGAGGGGCCCACAGATACGCAGTATTTT.

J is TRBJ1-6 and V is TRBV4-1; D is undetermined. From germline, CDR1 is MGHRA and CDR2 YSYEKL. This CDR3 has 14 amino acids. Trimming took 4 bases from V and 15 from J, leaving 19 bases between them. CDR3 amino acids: CASSPVSSTPRLHF. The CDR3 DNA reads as TGCGCCAGCAGCCCAGTCTCCTCGACTCCACGCCTCCACTTT.

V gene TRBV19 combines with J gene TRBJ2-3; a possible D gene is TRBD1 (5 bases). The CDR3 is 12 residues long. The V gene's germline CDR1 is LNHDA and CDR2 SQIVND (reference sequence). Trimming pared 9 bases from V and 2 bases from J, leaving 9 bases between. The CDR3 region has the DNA TGTGCCAGCCAGGGATTCACAGATACGCAGTATTTT. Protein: CASQGFTDTQYF.

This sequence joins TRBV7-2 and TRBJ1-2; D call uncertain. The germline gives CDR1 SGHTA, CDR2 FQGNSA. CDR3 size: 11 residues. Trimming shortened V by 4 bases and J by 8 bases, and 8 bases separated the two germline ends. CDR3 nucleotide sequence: TGTGCCAGCAGCTCGACAAGAGGCTACACCTTC. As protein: CASSSTRGYTF.

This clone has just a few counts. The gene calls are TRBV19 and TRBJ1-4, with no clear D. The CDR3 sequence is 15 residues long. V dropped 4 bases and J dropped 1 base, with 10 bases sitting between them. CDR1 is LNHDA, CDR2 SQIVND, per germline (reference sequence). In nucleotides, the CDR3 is TGTGCCAGTAGTACCTCGCGGGGAACTAATGAAAAACTGTTTTTT. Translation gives CASSTSRGTNEKLFF.

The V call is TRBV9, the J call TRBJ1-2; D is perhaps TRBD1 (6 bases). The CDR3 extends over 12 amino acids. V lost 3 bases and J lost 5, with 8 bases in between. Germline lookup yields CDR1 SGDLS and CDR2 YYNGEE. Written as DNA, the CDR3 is TGTGCCAGCAGCGGGACAGTTTATGGCTACACCTTC. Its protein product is CASSGTVYGYTF. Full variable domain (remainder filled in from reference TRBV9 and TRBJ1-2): DSGVTQTPKHLITATGQRVTLRCSPRSGDLSVYWYQQSLDQGLQFLIQYYNGEERAKGNILERFSAQQFPDLHSELNLSSLELGDSALYFCASSGTVYGYTFGSGTRLTVV.

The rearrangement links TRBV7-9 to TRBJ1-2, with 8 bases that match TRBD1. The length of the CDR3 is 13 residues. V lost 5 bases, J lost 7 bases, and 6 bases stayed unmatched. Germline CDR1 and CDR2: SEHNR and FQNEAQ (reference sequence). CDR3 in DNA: TGTGCCAGCAGCCACAGGGGGGCAAGTGGCTACACCTTC. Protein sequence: CASSHRGASGYTF.

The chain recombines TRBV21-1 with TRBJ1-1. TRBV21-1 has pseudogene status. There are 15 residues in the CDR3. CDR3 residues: CASSGPRGEGTEAFF. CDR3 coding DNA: TGTGCCAGCAGCGGACCTAGGGGGGAGGGGACTGAAGCTTTCTTT.

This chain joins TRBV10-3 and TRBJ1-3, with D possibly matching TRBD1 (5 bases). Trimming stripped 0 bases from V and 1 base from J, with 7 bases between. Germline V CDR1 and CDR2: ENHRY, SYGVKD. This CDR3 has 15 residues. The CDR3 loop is CAISESTVSGNTIYF. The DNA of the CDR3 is TGTGCCATCAGTGAGTCGACAGTTTCTGGAAACACCATATATTTT.

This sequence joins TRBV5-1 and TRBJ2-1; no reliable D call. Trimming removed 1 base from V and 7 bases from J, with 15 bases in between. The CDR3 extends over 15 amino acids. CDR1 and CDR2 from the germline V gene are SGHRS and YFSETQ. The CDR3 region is CASSLTWTQENEQFF. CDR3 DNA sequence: TGCGCCAGCAGCTTGACATGGACCCAGGAAAATGAGCAGTTCTTC.

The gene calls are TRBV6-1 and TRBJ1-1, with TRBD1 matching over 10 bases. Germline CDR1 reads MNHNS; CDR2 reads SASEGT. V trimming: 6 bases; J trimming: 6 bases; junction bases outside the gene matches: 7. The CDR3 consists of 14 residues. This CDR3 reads CASSQTGGKAEAFF. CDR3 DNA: TGTGCCAGCAGCCAGACAGGGGGCAAGGCTGAAGCTTTCTTT.

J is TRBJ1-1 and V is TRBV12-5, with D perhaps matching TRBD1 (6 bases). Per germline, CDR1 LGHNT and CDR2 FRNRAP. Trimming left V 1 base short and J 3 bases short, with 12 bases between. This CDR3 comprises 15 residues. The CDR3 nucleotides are TGTGCTAGTGGTTTGGGGGAACAGGGTTACACTGAAGCTTTCTTT. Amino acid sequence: CASGLGEQGYTEAFF.

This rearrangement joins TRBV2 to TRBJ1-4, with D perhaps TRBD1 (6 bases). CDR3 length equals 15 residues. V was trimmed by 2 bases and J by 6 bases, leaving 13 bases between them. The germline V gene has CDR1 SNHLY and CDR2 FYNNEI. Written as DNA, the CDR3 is TGTGCCAGCAGTGAACAGGGGTTCGGGGATGAAAAACTGTTTTTT. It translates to CASSEQGFGDEKLFF.

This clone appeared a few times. For the CDR3, the DNA is TGCGCCAGCAGCTTACAGGGGGCCGCTGAAGCTTTCTTT. Translation gives CASSLQGAAEAFF. V usage is TRBV5-1 and J usage is TRBJ1-1, with TRBD1 matching over 9 bases. Germline V gives CDR1 SGHRS, CDR2 YFSETQ. The CDR3 is 13 residues long. J was trimmed by 6 bases and V by 2 bases; bases with no gene match: 2.

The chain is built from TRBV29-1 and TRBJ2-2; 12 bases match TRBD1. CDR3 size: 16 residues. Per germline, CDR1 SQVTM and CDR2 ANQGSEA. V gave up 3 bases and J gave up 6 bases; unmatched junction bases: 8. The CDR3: CSVDVGTGGAPGELFF. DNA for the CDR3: TGCAGCGTTGATGTCGGGACAGGGGGCGCCCCCGGGGAGCTGTTTTTT.

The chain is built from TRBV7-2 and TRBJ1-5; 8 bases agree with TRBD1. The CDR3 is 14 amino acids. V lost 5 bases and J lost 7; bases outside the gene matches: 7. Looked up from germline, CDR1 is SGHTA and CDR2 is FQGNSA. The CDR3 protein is CASSETGEVQPQHF. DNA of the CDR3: TGTGCCAGCAGCGAGACAGGGGAGGTACAGCCCCAGCATTTT.

CDR3 sequence reads: CASLDRDGNSPLHF. The CDR3 DNA is TGTGCCAGCCTGGATCGTGATGGGAATTCACCCCTCCACTTT. The V call is TRBV13, the J call TRBJ1-6; D uncertain. V lost 8 bases to trimming and J lost 7 bases, with 15 bases between them. The CDR3 sequence is 14 residues long. The germline V gene has CDR1 PRHDT and CDR2 FYEKMQ (reference sequence).

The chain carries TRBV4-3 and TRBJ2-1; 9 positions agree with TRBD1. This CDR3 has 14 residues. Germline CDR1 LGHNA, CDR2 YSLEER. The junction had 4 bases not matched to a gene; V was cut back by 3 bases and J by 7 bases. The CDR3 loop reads CASSQRTGDNEQFF. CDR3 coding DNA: TGCGCCAGCAGCCAGCGGACAGGGGATAATGAGCAGTTCTTC.

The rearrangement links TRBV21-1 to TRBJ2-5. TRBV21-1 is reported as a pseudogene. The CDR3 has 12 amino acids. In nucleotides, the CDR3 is TGTGCCAGCAGCCCCAATATAGGGACCCAGTACTTC. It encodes CASSPNIGTQYF.

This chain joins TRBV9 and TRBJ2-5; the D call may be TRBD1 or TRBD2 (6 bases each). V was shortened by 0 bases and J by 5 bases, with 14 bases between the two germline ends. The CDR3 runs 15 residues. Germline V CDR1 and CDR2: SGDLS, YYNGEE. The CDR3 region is CASSVVKGGTETQYF. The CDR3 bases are TGTGCCAGCAGCGTAGTTAAAGGGGGGACTGAGACCCAGTACTTC.

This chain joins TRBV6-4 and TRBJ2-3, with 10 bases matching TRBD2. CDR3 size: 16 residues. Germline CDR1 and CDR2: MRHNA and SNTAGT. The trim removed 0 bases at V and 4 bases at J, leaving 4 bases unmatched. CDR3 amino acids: CASSDSPSGGPDTQYF. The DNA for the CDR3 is TGTGCCAGCAGTGACTCGCCTAGCGGGGGACCAGATACGCAGTATTTT.

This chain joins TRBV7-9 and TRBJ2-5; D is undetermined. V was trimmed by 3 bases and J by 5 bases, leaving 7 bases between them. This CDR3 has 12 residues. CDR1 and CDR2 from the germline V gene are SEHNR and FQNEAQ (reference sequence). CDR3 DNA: TGTGCCAGCAGCTTGGACGGGGAGACCCAGTACTTC. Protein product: CASSLDGETQYF.

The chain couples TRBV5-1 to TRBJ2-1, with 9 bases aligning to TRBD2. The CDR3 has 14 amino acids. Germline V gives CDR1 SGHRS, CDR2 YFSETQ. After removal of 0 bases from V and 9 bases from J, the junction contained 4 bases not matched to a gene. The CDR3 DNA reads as TGCGCCAGCAGCTTGGAGCTAGCGGGATTTGAGCAGTTCTTC. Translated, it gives CASSLELAGFEQFF.

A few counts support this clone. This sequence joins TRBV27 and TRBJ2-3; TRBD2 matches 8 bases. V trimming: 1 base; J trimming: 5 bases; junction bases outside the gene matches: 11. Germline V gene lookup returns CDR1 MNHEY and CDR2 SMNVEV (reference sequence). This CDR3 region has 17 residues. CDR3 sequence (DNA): TGTGCCAGCAGTTTATTCGGCGGGAGGCCCCGCGGAGATACGCAGTATTTT. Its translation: CASSLFGGRPRGDTQYF.

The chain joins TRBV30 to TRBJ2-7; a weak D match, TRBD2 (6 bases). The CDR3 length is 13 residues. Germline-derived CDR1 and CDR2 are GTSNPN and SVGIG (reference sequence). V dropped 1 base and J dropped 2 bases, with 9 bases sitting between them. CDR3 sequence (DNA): TGTGCCTGGAGTGACGGAGGGCCCTACGAGCAGTACTTC. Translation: CAWSDGGPYEQYF. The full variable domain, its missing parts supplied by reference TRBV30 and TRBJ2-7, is SQTIHQWPATLVQPVGSPLSLECTVEGTSNPNLYWYRQAAGRGLQLLFYSVGIGQISSEVPQNLSASRPQDRQFILSSKKLLLSDSGFYLCAWSDGGPYEQYFGPGTRLTVT.

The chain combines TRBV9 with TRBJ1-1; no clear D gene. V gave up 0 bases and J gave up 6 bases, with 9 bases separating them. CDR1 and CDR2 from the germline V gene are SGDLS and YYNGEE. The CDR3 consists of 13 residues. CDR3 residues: CASSVAPEAEAFF. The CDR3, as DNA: TGTGCCAGCAGCGTAGCCCCCGAGGCTGAAGCTTTCTTT.

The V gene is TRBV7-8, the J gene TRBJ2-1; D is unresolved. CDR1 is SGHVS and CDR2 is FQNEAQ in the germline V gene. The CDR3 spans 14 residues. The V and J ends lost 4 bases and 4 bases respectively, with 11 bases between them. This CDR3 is CASSWRRAYNEQFF. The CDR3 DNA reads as TGTGCCAGCAGCTGGCGTCGGGCATACAATGAGCAGTTCTTC.